This T cell receptor beta chain was found in a study of T cell changes during pregnancy in multiple sclerosis. The repertoire was sequenced with immunoSEQ multiplex PCR; TCRdb's copy has only in-frame clones and lacks some. The table includes tens of thousands of clones, 90% to 95% detected once. Per the germline V gene, CDR1 is MNHNY and CDR2 is SVGAGI (reference sequence). The CDR3 consists of 16 residues. The V gene end was trimmed by 6 bases and the J gene end by 10 bases; junction bases not matched to a gene: 16. The rearrangement links TRBV6-6 to TRBJ2-1; 9 bases are a match to TRBD2. Sample: peripheral blood, taken in the first trimester of pregnancy. This sequence originates from a female donor with multiple sclerosis, enrolled in a pregnancy study. The chain's CDR3 is CASRDGAGGRSGEQFF. The CDR3 DNA sequence: TGTGCCAGCAGGGACGGGGCGGGGGGGCGATCGGGAGAGCAGTTCTTC.